What follows are 29 T cell receptor beta chains derived from one specimen sequenced in a study of radiation and T cells in renal cell carcinoma. The time point denotes: blood 2 weeks post-SBRT. The treatment was: 15 Gy SBRT to primary tumor, nephrectomy 4 weeks later. Here immunoSEQ multiplex PCR was the method, and the copy in TCRdb shows in-frame clones only, minus some. Of more than 100,000 clones listed, 70% to 90% are singletons. Sequencing was performed on blood, taken from a patient whose treatment included radiotherapy and nephrectomy. The origin of the receptors is a woman between 70 and 85 years old with renal cell carcinoma.

This clone has just a few counts. The rearrangement uses TRBV7-3 and TRBJ2-3; D gene ambiguous. CDR1 is SGHTA, CDR2 FQGTGA, per germline. Trimming left V 2 bases short and J 1 base short, with 7 bases between. This CDR3 is built from 14 residues. In DNA form, the CDR3 reads TGTGCCAGCAGCTTATCTCCGCGCACAGATACGCAGTATTTT. It codes for CASSLSPRTDTQYF. Combining the CDR3 with reference TRBV7-3 and TRBJ2-3 gives the whole variable domain GAGVSQTPSNKVTEKGKYVELRCDPISGHTALYWYRQSLGQGPEFLIYFQGTGAADDSGLPNDRFFAVRPEGSVSTLKIQRTERGDSAVYLCASSLSPRTDTQYFGPGTRLTVL.

The chain is built from TRBV28 and TRBJ1-5; D not certain. The ends were cut back, 2 bases at V and 5 bases at J, with 10 bases in the middle. Germline V gene sequence: CDR1 MDHEN, CDR2 SYDVKM. The CDR3 extends over 14 amino acids. CDR3 protein: CASSLPERDQPQHF. Written as DNA, the CDR3 is TGTGCCAGCAGTTTACCCGAACGGGATCAGCCCCAGCATTTT.

This clone appeared once. The V and J genes are TRBV7-2 and TRBJ1-6; 9 positions agree with TRBD1. Germline V lookup: CDR1 SGHTA, CDR2 FQGNSA. This CDR3 comprises 16 residues. Trimming removed 1 base from V and 8 bases from J; junction bases left unmatched: 6. The CDR3 DNA sequence: TGTGCCAGCAGCTTAGGGGCCGGGACAGGGTATTCACCCCTCCACTTT. This codes for CASSLGAGTGYSPLHF.

The V call is TRBV9, the J call TRBJ1-1; 10 bases fit TRBD1. The V segment lost 3 bases and the J segment 4 bases; nucleotides outside the gene matches: 15. Germline-derived CDR1 and CDR2 are SGDLS and YYNGEE. This CDR3 comprises 18 residues. For the CDR3, the DNA is TGTGCCAGCAGCGGAGCCCCCAAAGACAGGGGGCGTCGCACTGAAGCTTTCTTT. Amino acid sequence: CASSGAPKDRGRRTEAFF.

The V call is TRBV7-2, the J call TRBJ1-1; TRBD1 is a possible D gene (6 bases). The CDR3 spans 14 residues. CDR1 is SGHTA and CDR2 is FQGNSA in the germline V gene. V was trimmed by 5 bases and J by 0 bases, leaving 10 bases between them. This chain's CDR3 is CASSGDRLNTEAFF. DNA for the CDR3: TGTGCCAGCAGCGGCGACAGGTTGAACACTGAAGCTTTCTTT.

The CDR3 bases are TGTGCCAGCAGCCCGCGGGGGACTAGCGGGGGGGCCGCCTACAATGAGCAGTTCTTC. This sequence encodes CASSPRGTSGGAAYNEQFF. The chain uses TRBV7-8 and TRBJ2-1; 16 positions match TRBD2. The CDR3 has 19 amino acids. Germline V gene data show CDR1 as SGHVS and CDR2 as FQNEAQ. V lost 5 bases, J lost 2 bases, and 9 bases stayed unmatched.

This rearrangement joins TRBV2 to TRBJ1-2, with D perhaps matching TRBD1 (5 bases). CDR3 length: 12 residues. Germline V lookup: CDR1 SNHLY, CDR2 FYNNEI. V was clipped by 6 bases and J by 10 bases, with 15 bases between them. CDR3 coding DNA: TGTGCCAGCAGGTCCAGGGTGGACGACTACACCTTC. Translated: CASRSRVDDYTF.

The chain employs TRBV11-3 and TRBJ2-5, with 7 bases that match TRBD2. This CDR3 spans 14 amino acids. V trimming: 4 bases; J trimming: 4 bases; junction bases outside the gene matches: 6. Germline V gene data show CDR1 as SGHNT and CDR2 as YENEEA. CDR3 amino acids: CASSSGRGVETQYF. The CDR3 region has the DNA TGTGCCAGCAGCTCGGGGAGGGGAGTAGAGACCCAGTACTTC.

About this clone itself: Additional DNA sequences in this sample encode the identical CDR3. The chain employs TRBV6-1 and TRBJ2-7; possibly TRBD2 for D (6 bases). CDR3 size: 12 residues. The V gene lost 4 bases and the J gene lost 3 bases, with 7 bases spanning the gap. The germline CDR1 and CDR2 sequences are MNHNS and SASEGT. CDR3 sequence reads: CASSVEGYEQYF. The CDR3 region has the DNA TGTGCCAGCAGTGTGGAGGGCTACGAGCAGTACTTC.

CDR3 residues: CASSFYIGGPTHEQYF. DNA of the CDR3: TGTGCCAGCAGCTTCTATATCGGGGGGCCTACCCACGAGCAGTACTTC. This chain joins TRBV11-3 and TRBJ2-7; weak D call: TRBD2 (7 bases). CDR1 SGHNT and CDR2 YENEEA come from the germline V gene. The CDR3 is 16 residues long. The V end was cut by 3 bases, the J end by 5 bases, with 20 bases between.

The chain links TRBV5-6 to TRBJ2-2; D is ambiguous. CDR1 and CDR2 from the germline V gene are SGHDT and YYEEEE. Trimming removed 7 bases at V and 3 bases at J, with 16 bases between. The CDR3 has 15 residues. The CDR3 is CASGRINRDTGELFF. The CDR3 DNA reads as TGTGCCAGCGGCCGAATTAATAGGGACACCGGGGAGCTGTTTTTT.

The genes are TRBV28 and TRBJ1-2; TRBD1 is a possible D gene (5 bases). CDR1 and CDR2 from the germline V gene are MDHEN and SYDVKM. V was cut by 3 bases and J by 6 bases, with 8 bases left in between. The CDR3 runs 12 residues. The CDR3 bases are TGTGCCAGCAGTTTGATAGGGGATGGCTACACCTTC. Translated: CASSLIGDGYTF.

The gene calls are TRBV7-8 and TRBJ2-3, with unresolved D. Trimming left V 4 bases short and J 2 bases short, with 7 bases between. The CDR3 extends over 13 amino acids. CDR1 is SGHVS, CDR2 FQNEAQ, per germline. The CDR3 spells CASSSPPTDTQYF. The CDR3 DNA reads TGTGCCAGCAGCTCCCCCCCCACAGATACGCAGTATTTT.

This clone has just one count. The chain joins TRBV27 to TRBJ1-2; the D is unclear. Germline V gene lookup returns CDR1 MNHEY and CDR2 SMNVEV (reference sequence). This CDR3 has 16 amino acids. The V end lost 4 bases, the J end lost 2 bases, and 17 bases lay between the germline ends. The CDR3 here is CASSWGSKSGNYGYTF. CDR3 nucleotide sequence: TGTGCCAGCAGTTGGGGAAGTAAGAGTGGAAACTATGGCTACACCTTC.

This chain uses TRBV4-2 with TRBJ2-3; 11 nucleotides agree with TRBD2. Germline CDR1 reads LGHNA; CDR2 reads YNFKEQ. The CDR3 contains 17 residues. The trim removed 0 bases at V and 2 bases at J, leaving 4 bases unmatched. The CDR3 coding sequence is TGTGCCAGCAGCCAAGACGGGACTAGCGGCTCCACAGATACGCAGTATTTT. It is translated as CASSQDGTSGSTDTQYF.

This clone showed up just once. The rearrangement uses TRBV11-3 and TRBJ1-1, with a possible D match to TRBD1 (6 bases). Trimming left V 4 bases short and J 8 bases short, with 8 bases between. CDR3 length: 11 residues. Germline-derived CDR1 and CDR2 are SGHNT and YENEEA. The CDR3 sequence: CASSYGQEAFF. CDR3 in DNA: TGTGCCAGCAGCTACGGACAGGAAGCTTTCTTT.

V and J are TRBV5-1 and TRBJ2-1, with 7 bases fitting TRBD1. The V segment lost 4 bases and the J segment 6 bases; nucleotides outside the gene matches: 13. CDR1 is SGHRS and CDR2 is YFSETQ in the germline V gene. The CDR3 totals 16 residues. The CDR3 region has the DNA TGCGCCAGCAGCCCCCCGACAGGGCAAGTCGTCAATGAGCAGTTCTTC. Its protein product is CASSPPTGQVVNEQFF.

This chain connects TRBV7-2 to TRBJ1-5, with D perhaps matching TRBD1 (6 bases). The CDR3 length is 14 residues. Between the trimmed V and J ends, which lost 5 bases and 3 bases, there was a span of 11 bases. CDR1 is SGHTA and CDR2 is FQGNSA in the germline V gene. Here the CDR3 reads CASSVPGVNQPQHF. The DNA of the CDR3 is TGTGCCAGCAGCGTCCCAGGGGTCAATCAGCCCCAGCATTTT.

The J gene is TRBJ1-2, the V gene TRBV14; 9 nucleotides align to TRBD1. This CDR3 region has 15 residues. Losses at the gene ends were 1 base for V and 5 bases for J; bases not matched to a gene: 5. Germline CDR1 SGHDN, CDR2 FVKESK. CDR3 sequence: CASSQVQGAEYGYTF. The CDR3 DNA reads TGTGCCAGCAGCCAAGTACAGGGGGCGGAGTATGGCTACACCTTC.

This chain joins TRBV11-2 and TRBJ2-5; D possibly uses TRBD1 or TRBD2 (7 bases each). CDR1 is SGHAT, CDR2 FQNNGV, per germline. There are 14 residues in the CDR3. V was pared by 5 bases and J by 4 bases, with 14 bases between. CDR3 in amino acids: CASSPGRGGETQYF. Written as DNA, the CDR3 is TGTGCCAGCAGCCCAGGCAGGGGGGGAGAGACCCAGTACTTC.

The chain links TRBV7-3 to TRBJ1-6, with 7 bases that match TRBD1. The V and J ends lost 5 bases and 8 bases, in that order; junction bases with no gene match: 6. Germline V gene sequence: CDR1 SGHTA, CDR2 FQGTGA. This CDR3 spans 14 amino acids. CDR3 protein: CASSRQGGDSPLHF. The DNA of the CDR3 is TGTGCCAGCAGCCGACAGGGTGGTGATTCACCCCTCCACTTT.

The rearrangement uses TRBV5-4 and TRBJ2-1, with 8 bases matching TRBD2. Germline assignment: CDR1 SGHNT and CDR2 YYREEE (reference sequence). This CDR3 is 14 amino acids long. V lost 4 bases and J lost 9; bases outside the gene matches: 9. The CDR3 loop reads CASSRAGEGGEQFF. In DNA, the CDR3 is TGTGCCAGCAGCCGAGCGGGGGAAGGGGGTGAGCAGTTCTTC.

The rearrangement uses TRBV28 and TRBJ1-2; D unresolved. The germline V and J ends were trimmed by 2 bases and 8 bases, with 9 bases remaining between them. This CDR3 region has 12 residues. The germline CDR1 and CDR2 sequences are MDHEN and SYDVKM. The CDR3: CASSLGFGGYTF. CDR3 bases: TGTGCCAGCAGTTTAGGTTTCGGGGGCTACACCTTC.

This chain uses TRBV7-9 with TRBJ2-1; 9 bases match TRBD2. This CDR3 has 15 residues. V lost 6 bases to trimming and J lost 4 bases; unmatched junction nucleotides: 7. Germline V lookup: CDR1 SEHNR, CDR2 FQNEAQ (reference sequence). The CDR3 protein is CASSAGGNIYNEQFF. The CDR3 DNA follows: TGTGCCAGCAGTGCGGGGGGGAACATTTACAATGAGCAGTTCTTC.

There are a few counts of this clone. The chain is built from TRBV5-1 and TRBJ1-6, with 8 bases matching TRBD1. Germline V gene data show CDR1 as SGHRS and CDR2 as YFSETQ. The V and J ends lost 4 bases and 11 bases, in that order; junction bases with no gene match: 5. This CDR3 spans 13 amino acids. For the CDR3, the DNA is TGCGCCAGCAGCCCGGACAGGGTGGCACCCCTCCACTTT. As protein: CASSPDRVAPLHF.

CDR3 in amino acids: CASSSGTHYGYTF. The CDR3 nucleotides are TGTGCCAGTAGTTCCGGGACCCACTATGGCTACACCTTC. The rearrangement joins TRBV19 to TRBJ1-2; D perhaps matches TRBD1 (5 bases). Germline CDR1 is LNHDA and CDR2 is SQIVND (reference sequence). The CDR3 totals 13 residues. The germline V and J ends were trimmed by 5 bases and 3 bases, with 10 bases remaining between them.

The chain employs TRBV15 and TRBJ1-1, with D maybe TRBD1 (5 bases). With 3 bases removed from V and 0 bases from J, the gap between germline ends came to 14 bases. This CDR3 has 16 amino acids. Germline CDR1 reads LNHNV; CDR2 reads YYDKDF (reference sequence). CDR3 region: CATSSGLQVLNTEAFF. The CDR3 DNA reads TGTGCCACCAGCAGTGGACTACAGGTTTTGAACACTGAAGCTTTCTTT.

The genes are TRBV29-1 and TRBJ2-5; D remains ambiguous. The J call could be wrong; TRBJ2-7 is a better fit for the DNA end. Germline V gene data show CDR1 as SQVTM and CDR2 as ANQGSEA. The CDR3 runs to 13 residues. The CDR3 sequence: CSVRGRANDEQYF. The CDR3 DNA reads as TGCAGCGTCCGTGGCCGGGCCAACGACGAGCAGTACTTC.

V usage is TRBV29-1 and J usage is TRBJ1-6; no clear D gene. Germline CDR1 SQVTM, CDR2 ANQGSEA. Trimming left V 7 bases short and J 6 bases short, with 10 bases between. CDR3 length equals 12 residues. CDR3 residues: CSASDGNSPLHF. CDR3 sequence (DNA): TGCAGCGCCTCGGACGGTAATTCACCCCTCCACTTT.